A selection of T cell receptor beta chains follows, all from one sample in a study of blood T cell repertoires in COVID-19. Sequencing was performed with immunoSEQ multiplex PCR; in TCRdb, only in-frame clones are kept and a portion is missing. The sample holds tens of thousands of clones, approximately 86% seen once. What was sequenced was peripheral blood. The receptors derive from a woman older than 75 with acute or convalescent COVID-19. Both conserved end residues are part of each CDR3. The D gene is left open where the match is weak. Some rows have no size entry. The others give once, few or many, or a class for an expanded clone.

size	J	V	D	DNA	CDR3
few	TRBJ1-1	TRBV5-4	TRBD1	TGTGCCAGCAGCTTAGGACAGGGCATGAACACTGAAGCTTTCTTT	CASSLGQGMNTEAFF
NA	TRBJ1-2	TRBV5-1	NA	TGCGCCAGCAGCACCGGTGGGGGGGCGCATGGCTACACCTTC	CASSTGGGAHGYTF
NA	TRBJ2-1	TRBV6-5	NA	TGTGCCAGCAGTTACACCGGGACTTGGGAATACAATGAGCAGTTCTTC	CASSYTGTWEYNEQFF
NA	TRBJ2-2	TRBV7-3	TRBD2	TGTGCCAGCAGCTTGGACGGGGGGGAGCACCGGGAGCTGTTTTTT	CASSLDGGEHRELFF
NA	TRBJ1-2	TRBV29-1	NA	TGCAGCGTTGAAGGCCAGGGGAACTATGGCTACACCTTC	CSVEGQGNYGYTF
NA	TRBJ1-6	TRBV24-1	NA	TGTGCCACCAGTGATTCCCGGGAGCCTCGTTCACCCCTCCACTTT	CATSDSREPRSPLHF
NA	TRBJ2-1	TRBV5-1	NA	TGCGCCAGCAGCTTGGGCGGAGCCAGCTCCTACAATGAGCAGTTCTTC	CASSLGGASSYNEQFF
NA	TRBJ1-1	TRBV5-1	NA	TGCGCCAGCAGCCACAACGGGGGAATGAACACTGAAGCTTTCTTT	CASSHNGGMNTEAFF
NA	TRBJ2-2	TRBV5-1	TRBD1	TGCGCCAGCAGCCCGCCGGGACAGGCAGCCGGGGAGCTGTTTTTT	CASSPPGQAAGELFF
NA	TRBJ1-3	TRBV11-3	NA	TGTGCCAGCAGTCAAGGAGGTTACCTGGGATCTGGAAACACCATATATTTT	CASSQGGYLGSGNTIYF
NA	TRBJ1-5	TRBV19	NA	TGTGCCAGTAGTATCCCCAGTCAGCCCCAGCATTTT	CASSIPSQPQHF
NA	TRBJ1-1	TRBV6-5	NA	TGTGCCAGCAGTACCAACCCCGCCGGGACAGAAGCTTTCTTT	CASSTNPAGTEAFF
once	TRBJ1-4	TRBV6-5	NA	TGTGCCAGCAGACTACTCACAAATTACGGGGAGAAACTGTTTTTT	CASRLLTNYGEKLFF
NA	TRBJ2-7	TRBV5-1	NA	TGCGCCAGCAGCTCAAACCGCGTGCAGTACTTC	CASSSNRVQYF
NA	TRBJ1-2	TRBV5-5	NA	TGTGCCAGCAGCTTGGAGCCCTTCTGGTCCAGGGGAAACTATGGCTACACCTTC	CASSLEPFWSRGNYGYTF
NA	TRBJ2-7	TRBV11-1	TRBD1	TGTGCCAGCAGCCGAAGGGACAGAACTACGGGGCAGTACTTC	CASSRRDRTTGQYF